This entry features one T cell receptor (beta chain) sequence. Its cognate antigen has yet to be identified. A read error is possible here, since a much larger clone lies one base away. The sample belongs to a study of T cell repertoires in cytomegalovirus infection (dated 2019 in TCRdb). Broadly, across the study: Recently identified HLA-C-restricted CMV epitopes, whose presentation resists viral immunomodulation, were targeted by peptide stimulations together with well-studied HLA-B-restricted epitopes. Donor HLA type was relevant to the analysis, as public TCR beta signatures indicated carriage of CMV infection together with the matching HLA type. Results the study describes overall, beyond this receptor: In both this cohort and an independent approximately 370-donor cohort, the cumulative frequency of public TCR beta family members distinguished carriers of CMV infection plus the relevant HLA type. The ex vivo response was dominated by HLA-C-restricted CMV-specific TCR beta clonotypes, which also provided the single most frequent clonotype in two of eight donors.

TCRdb shows the sequencer as Illumina HiSeq 1500. TCRdb ran its own pipeline on the public reads, namely fastp trimming at Q25 and MiXCR clone calling, and kept in-frame beta chains. CDR3 protein duplicates are merged, each entry listing the most common genes and DNA. The sample profile shows about 700,000 distinct CDR3 sequences; around a third of them were found once. 15% to 20% of the sample lies in the top ten. The treatment or condition label for this specimen denotes: in vitro stimulation with specific CMV peptide epitopes to enrich CMV-specific T cells. This sequence was found in a human donor in good health (CMV status not recorded). Some clones in this sample may be carry-over from other donors' samples. The sample consisted of cultured PBMCs, taken from culture after CMV antigen stimulation.

In nucleotides, the sequence is TGTGCCAGCAGCCCCTCCGAGGGGTATATCTACCATGAGCAGTTCTTC. This is translated as CASSPSEGYIYHEQFF. Rearrangement joined TRBV7-6 to TRBJ2-1, with the D gene possibly TRBD1 or TRBD2, each one fitting 5 bases. As encoded in the germline V gene, CDR1 is SGHVS while CDR2 is FNYEAQ. The CDR3 covers 16 residues, taking in both the cysteine and the phenylalanine. Only the CDR3 part of the read is kept: 48 bases, read in frame from the first base. Here the CDR3 is joined to the reference TRBV7-6 and TRBJ2-1 genes, and the full variable domain is: GAGVSQSPRYKVTKRGQDVALRCDPISGHVSLYWYRQALGQGPEFLTYFNYEAQQDKSGLPNDRFSAERPEGSISTLTIQRTEQRDSAMYRCASSPSEGYIYHEQFFGPGTRLTVL.